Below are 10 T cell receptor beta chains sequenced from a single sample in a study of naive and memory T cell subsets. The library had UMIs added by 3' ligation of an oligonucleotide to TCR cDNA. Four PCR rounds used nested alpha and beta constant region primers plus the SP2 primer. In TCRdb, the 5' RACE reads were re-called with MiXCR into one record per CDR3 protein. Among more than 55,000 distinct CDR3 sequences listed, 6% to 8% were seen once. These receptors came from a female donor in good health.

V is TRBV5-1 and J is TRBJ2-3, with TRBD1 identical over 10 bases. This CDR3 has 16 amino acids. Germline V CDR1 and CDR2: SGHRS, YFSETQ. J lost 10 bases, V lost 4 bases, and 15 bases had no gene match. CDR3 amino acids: CASSLGPGQGKNPQYF. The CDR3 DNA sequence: TGCGCCAGCAGCCTTGGACCGGGACAGGGGAAAAATCCGCAGTATTTT.

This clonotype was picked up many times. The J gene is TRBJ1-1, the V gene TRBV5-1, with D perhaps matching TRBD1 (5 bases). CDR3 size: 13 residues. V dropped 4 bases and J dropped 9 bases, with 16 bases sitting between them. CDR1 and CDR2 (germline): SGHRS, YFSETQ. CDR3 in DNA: TGCGCCAGCAGCCTCATGGACGGGACCCAAGCTTTCTTT. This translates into CASSLMDGTQAFF. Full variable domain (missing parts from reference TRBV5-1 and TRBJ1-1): KAGVTQTPRYLIKTRGQQVTLSCSPISGHRSVSWYQQTPGQGLQFLFEYFSETQRNKGNFPGRFSGRQFSNSRSEMNVSTLELGDSALYLCASSLMDGTQAFFGQGTRLTVV.

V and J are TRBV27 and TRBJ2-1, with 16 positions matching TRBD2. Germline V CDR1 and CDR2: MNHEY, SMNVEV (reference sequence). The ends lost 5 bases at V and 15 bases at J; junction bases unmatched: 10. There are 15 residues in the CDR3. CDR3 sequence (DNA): TGTGCCAGCAGTCCACCGGGACTAGCGGGGGGGCCAGGGTTCTTC. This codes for CASSPPGLAGGPGFF.

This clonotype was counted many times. The DNA for the CDR3 is TGCAGCGTTGAGCGGGACAGGGGCTATGGCTACACCTTC. Translation: CSVERDRGYGYTF. The chain employs TRBV29-1 and TRBJ1-2; 10 bases map to TRBD1. CDR3 length: 13 amino acids. Germline CDR1 and CDR2: SQVTM and ANQGSEA. Germline trimming cut 3 bases from V and 4 bases from J; bases unmatched to any gene: 2.

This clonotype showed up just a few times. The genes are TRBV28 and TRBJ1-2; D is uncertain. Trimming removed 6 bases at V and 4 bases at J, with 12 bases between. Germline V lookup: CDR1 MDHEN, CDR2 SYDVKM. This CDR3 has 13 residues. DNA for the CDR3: TGTGCCAGCAGCCCCGGCGGGATCTATGGCTACACCTTC. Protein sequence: CASSPGGIYGYTF.

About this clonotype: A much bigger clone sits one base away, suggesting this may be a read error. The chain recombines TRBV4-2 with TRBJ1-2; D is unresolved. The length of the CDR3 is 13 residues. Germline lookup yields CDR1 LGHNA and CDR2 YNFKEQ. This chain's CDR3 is CASSQVNDYGDTF. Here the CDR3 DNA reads TGTGCCAGCAGCCAAGTTAATGATTATGGCGACACCTTC.

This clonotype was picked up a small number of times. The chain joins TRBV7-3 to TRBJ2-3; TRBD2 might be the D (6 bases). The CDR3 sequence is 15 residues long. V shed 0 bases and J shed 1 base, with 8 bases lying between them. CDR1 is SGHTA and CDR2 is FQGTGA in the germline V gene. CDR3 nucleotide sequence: TGTGCCAGCAGCTTAACCGGGGGAGGCACAGATACGCAGTATTTT. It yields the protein CASSLTGGGTDTQYF.

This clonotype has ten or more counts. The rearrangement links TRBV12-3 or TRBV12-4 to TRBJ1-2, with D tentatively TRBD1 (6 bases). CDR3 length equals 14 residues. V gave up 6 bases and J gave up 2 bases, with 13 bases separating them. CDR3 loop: CASRDSGGNYGYTF. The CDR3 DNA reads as TGTGCCAGCAGGGACAGTGGGGGCAACTATGGCTACACCTTC.

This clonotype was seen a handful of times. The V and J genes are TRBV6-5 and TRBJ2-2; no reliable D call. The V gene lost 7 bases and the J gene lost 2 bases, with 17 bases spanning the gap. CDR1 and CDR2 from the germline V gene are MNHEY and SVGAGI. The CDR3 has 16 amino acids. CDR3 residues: CASNPLSEKNTGELFF. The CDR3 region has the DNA TGTGCCAGCAACCCTCTGTCAGAGAAAAACACCGGGGAGCTGTTTTTT.

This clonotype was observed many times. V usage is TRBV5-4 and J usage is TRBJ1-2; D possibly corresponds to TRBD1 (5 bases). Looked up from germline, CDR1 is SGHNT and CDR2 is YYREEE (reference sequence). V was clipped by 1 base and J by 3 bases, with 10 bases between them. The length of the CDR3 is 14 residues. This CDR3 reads CASSLLGTDYGYTF. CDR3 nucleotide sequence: TGTGCCAGCAGCTTGCTTGGGACGGACTATGGCTACACCTTC.